This TCR beta chain was identified during a study of CD8 T cells in ankylosing spondylitis. The study, taken as a whole, reports: Disease-linked clones reportedly showed significant enrichment in matched ankylosing spondylitis synovial fluid. Disease-linked clones had a CD8+ phenotype and relatively low frequency in peripheral blood. It appeared that ankylosing spondylitis blood was characterized by a TCR beta motif of several highly homologous variants.

This clonotype was found many times. What it binds is unknown. CDR3 size: 16 residues. Trimming cost V 5 bases and J 1 base; bases outside gene matches: 11. Germline CDR1 reads SQVTM; CDR2 reads ANQGSEA. Libraries for TCR beta were made by quantitative 5'-RACE with molecular barcodes. TCRdb reanalysed the 5' RACE reads using MiXCR and keeps one entry per CDR3 protein. The table shows around 30,000 distinct CDR3 sequences, with 12% to 15% occurring only once. The chain uses TRBV29-1 and TRBJ2-3; 8 bases map to TRBD1. Sequenced material: blood. This TCR was sampled from a male donor with ankylosing spondylitis or in good health (not recorded which). Written as DNA, the CDR3 is TGCAGCGTTATGGGCCGACCGGGACAGGGCACAGATACGCAGTATTTT. Translated, it gives CSVMGRPGQGTDTQYF.